This passage covers 21 T cell receptor beta chains from one sample sequenced in a study of cytomegalovirus exposure and HLA in healthy donors. The PCR was carried out with 60 Vbeta primers and 13 Jbeta primers. The table came from immunoSEQ multiplex PCR; TCRdb's copy has only in-frame clones and leaves some out. The sample consists of approximately 87,000 clones, 81% of them appearing once. Source material: PBMCs. The receptor set was obtained from a woman in her 70s in good health and CMV-seropositive.

The V and J genes are TRBV13 and TRBJ2-7; 8 bases map to TRBD2. The CDR3 sequence is 16 residues long. Germline CDR1 reads PRHDT; CDR2 reads FYEKMQ (reference sequence). The junction had 13 bases not matched to a gene; V was cut back by 5 bases and J by 4 bases. The CDR3: CASSQIAGRGVYEQYF. The CDR3 nucleotides are TGTGCCAGCAGCCAAATAGCGGGACGGGGGGTATACGAGCAGTACTTC.

Here the CDR3 reads CASRGSHSGNTIYF. CDR3 nucleotides: TGTGCCAGTAGGGGCAGCCACTCTGGAAACACCATATATTTT. The chain carries TRBV19 and TRBJ1-3; the D is unclear. This CDR3 has 14 residues. CDR1 and CDR2 from the germline V gene are LNHDA and SQIVND (reference sequence). Trimming stripped 6 bases from V and 0 bases from J, with 9 bases between.

This clone appeared once. The chain uses TRBV9 and TRBJ2-2, with D tentatively TRBD2 (5 bases). Germline V lookup: CDR1 SGDLS, CDR2 YYNGEE. The V end lost 0 bases, the J end lost 7 bases, and 13 bases lay between the germline ends. The CDR3 has 15 residues. The CDR3 DNA reads as TGTGCCAGCAGCGTAGCCAGGCCCGCGGGCGGGGAGCTGTTTTTT. Translating gives CASSVARPAGGELFF.

V is TRBV2 and J is TRBJ2-1; 11 positions match TRBD2. The CDR3 is 15 amino acids. Germline values: CDR1 SNHLY, CDR2 FYNNEI. Losses at the gene ends were 5 bases for V and 2 bases for J; bases not matched to a gene: 2. The CDR3 DNA is TGTGCCAGCAGTTTACTAGCGGGAGCCTACAATGAGCAGTTCTTC. As protein: CASSLLAGAYNEQFF. The full variable domain, its missing parts supplied by reference TRBV2 and TRBJ2-1, is EPEVTQTPSHQVTQMGQEVILRCVPISNHLYFYWYRQILGQKVEFLVSFYNNEISEKSEIFDDQFSVERPDGSNFTLKIRSTKLEDSAMYFCASSLLAGAYNEQFFGPGTRLTVL.

A few counts support this clone. The rearrangement links TRBV19 to TRBJ1-5, with 7 bases matching TRBD1. With V trimmed by 4 bases and J by 1 base, 7 bases remained unmatched. The germline V gene has CDR1 LNHDA and CDR2 SQIVND (reference sequence). The CDR3 runs to 16 residues. CDR3 sequence reads: CASSTEGARSNQPQHF. DNA of the CDR3: TGTGCCAGTAGTACAGAGGGGGCGAGAAGCAATCAGCCCCAGCATTTT.

The chain uses TRBV30 and TRBJ2-7, with 10 bases fitting TRBD2. CDR3 size: 14 residues. Per germline, CDR1 GTSNPN and CDR2 SVGIG (reference sequence). V shed 4 bases, J shed 1 base, and the junction held 4 bases outside the gene matches. This CDR3 reads CAWTSLAGSYEQYF. The CDR3 nucleotides are TGTGCCTGGACCTCACTAGCGGGATCCTACGAGCAGTACTTC.

The chain carries TRBV10-3 and TRBJ2-1, with TRBD1 as a possible D gene (6 bases). Trimming removed 3 bases at V and 6 bases at J, with 9 bases between. The germline V gene encodes CDR1 ENHRY and CDR2 SYGVKD. The CDR3 is 13 amino acids. The CDR3 DNA sequence: TGTGCCATCAGTGAACAGGGAAGCAATGAGCAGTTCTTC. Encoded protein: CAISEQGSNEQFF.

The chain has TRBV7-2 and TRBJ1-5, with D possibly being TRBD1 (5 bases). V lost 1 base, J lost 0 bases, and 7 bases lay in between. The germline V gene has CDR1 SGHTA and CDR2 FQGNSA. The CDR3 runs 15 residues. The CDR3 nucleotides are TGTGCCAGCAGCTTAGGACAGAATAGCAATCAGCCCCAGCATTTT. Its translation: CASSLGQNSNQPQHF. Filled out from reference TRBV7-2 and TRBJ1-5, the complete variable domain reads GAGVSQSPSNKVTEKGKDVELRCDPISGHTALYWYRQSLGQGLEFLIYFQGNSAPDKSGLPSDRFSAERTGGSVSTLTIQRTQQEDSAVYLCASSLGQNSNQPQHFGDGTRLSIL.

The chain carries TRBV19 and TRBJ2-3, with 15 bases lining up with TRBD2. V trimming: 5 bases; J trimming: 1 base; junction bases outside the gene matches: 13. The CDR3 is made up of 20 amino acids. Germline values: CDR1 LNHDA, CDR2 SQIVND (reference sequence). The CDR3 nucleotides are TGTGCCAGTAGTTTGGACCCCCCGGGACTAGCGGGAGGAGGCACAGATACGCAGTATTTT. Translated: CASSLDPPGLAGGGTDTQYF.

V usage is TRBV19 and J usage is TRBJ2-2; D might be TRBD2 (6 bases). Germline values: CDR1 LNHDA, CDR2 SQIVND (reference sequence). The CDR3 sequence is 14 residues long. V was clipped by 6 bases and J by 7 bases, with 15 bases between them. The CDR3 region is CASRLGGKGGELFF. Here the CDR3 DNA reads TGTGCCAGTAGATTGGGGGGTAAGGGCGGGGAGCTGTTTTTT. Drawing the rest from reference TRBV19 and TRBJ2-2, the complete variable domain is DGGITQSPKYLFRKEGQNVTLSCEQNLNHDAMYWYRQDPGQGLRLIYYSQIVNDFQKGDIAEGYSVSREKKESFPLTVTSAQKNPTAFYLCASRLGGKGGELFFGEGSRLTVL.

CDR3 amino acids: CASRDPGSGANEKLFF. CDR3 nucleotides: TGTGCCAGTAGGGACCCTGGGAGCGGGGCTAATGAAAAACTGTTTTTT. The V gene is TRBV19, the J gene TRBJ1-4; D is unclear. The CDR3 is 16 residues long. The germline V and J ends were trimmed by 6 bases and 3 bases, with 17 bases remaining between them. Germline V CDR1 and CDR2: LNHDA, SQIVND (reference sequence).

The rearrangement uses TRBV5-1 and TRBJ2-5; perhaps TRBD1 as D (6 bases). This CDR3 region has 14 residues. Trimming shortened V by 4 bases and J by 4 bases, and 14 bases separated the two germline ends. In germline, CDR1 is SGHRS, CDR2 YFSETQ. The CDR3 region is CASSPQGGTETQYF. Written as DNA, the CDR3 is TGCGCCAGCAGCCCACAGGGTGGTACAGAGACCCAGTACTTC.

The chain employs TRBV7-3 and TRBJ2-1, with D possibly TRBD1 on 5 matching bases. CDR1 SGHTA and CDR2 FQGTGA come from the germline V gene. With 2 bases removed from V and 0 bases from J, the gap between germline ends came to 17 bases. This CDR3 spans 18 amino acids. CDR3 in amino acids: CASSLVGDGFSSYNEQFF. The CDR3 DNA reads as TGTGCCAGCAGCTTAGTAGGGGATGGCTTTAGCTCCTACAATGAGCAGTTCTTC.

This chain connects TRBV19 to TRBJ2-3, with 8 positions matching TRBD1. CDR3 length: 14 residues. V lost 4 bases and J lost 6; bases outside the gene matches: 6. From germline, CDR1 is LNHDA and CDR2 SQIVND (reference sequence). As DNA, the CDR3 is TGTGCCAGTAGTAGGCAGGGGGCATTTGATACGCAGTATTTT. It codes for CASSRQGAFDTQYF. The full variable domain, rest sourced from reference TRBV19 and TRBJ2-3, is DGGITQSPKYLFRKEGQNVTLSCEQNLNHDAMYWYRQDPGQGLRLIYYSQIVNDFQKGDIAEGYSVSREKKESFPLTVTSAQKNPTAFYLCASSRQGAFDTQYFGPGTRLTVL.

This clone was detected a few times. In nucleotides, the CDR3 is TGTGCCAGCAACTACCGAGGTAGCGGTTCTGAGCAGTTCTTC. Amino acids: CASNYRGSGSEQFF. The gene calls are TRBV7-9 and TRBJ2-1, with D possibly TRBD2 on 6 matching bases. Germline CDR1 and CDR2: SEHNR and FQNEAQ (reference sequence). Trimming took off 7 bases at V and 9 bases at J, with 19 bases between the two ends. CDR3 size: 14 residues.

This clone was detected once. The chain links TRBV11-3 to TRBJ1-3; D might be TRBD1 (6 bases). The CDR3 contains 16 residues. Trimming removed 5 bases from V and 0 bases from J, with 14 bases in between. CDR1 is SGHNT and CDR2 is YENEEA in the germline V gene. The CDR3 DNA follows: TGTGCCAGCAGCCTTCGCGGACAGCGCTCTGGAAACACCATATATTTT. Encoded protein: CASSLRGQRSGNTIYF.

V and J are TRBV6-5 and TRBJ2-3; D is possibly TRBD1 (6 bases). The V end lost 0 bases, the J end lost 0 bases, and 10 bases lay between the germline ends. Germline V gene data show CDR1 as MNHEY and CDR2 as SVGAGI. CDR3 length equals 16 residues. This CDR3 is CASSYSWQGSTDTQYF. The CDR3 DNA sequence: TGTGCCAGCAGTTACTCGTGGCAGGGGAGCACAGATACGCAGTATTTT.

This chain uses TRBV5-6 with TRBJ1-2; D might be TRBD1 (5 bases). Germline V gene data show CDR1 as SGHDT and CDR2 as YYEEEE. Trimming left V 5 bases short and J 1 base short, with 12 bases between. This CDR3 comprises 14 residues. This CDR3 is CASRLKGFNYGYTF. The CDR3 DNA sequence: TGTGCCAGCAGATTAAAGGGGTTTAACTATGGCTACACCTTC.

The chain carries TRBV7-8 and TRBJ2-7; TRBD2 matches at 9 bases. The CDR3 extends over 14 amino acids. The germline gives CDR1 SGHVS, CDR2 FQNEAQ. The V and J ends lost 4 bases and 1 base, in that order; junction bases with no gene match: 2. CDR3 in DNA: TGTGCCAGCAGCTATAGCGGGAGTTCCTACGAGCAGTACTTC. Its protein product is CASSYSGSSYEQYF.

The gene calls are TRBV18 and TRBJ2-1, with 10 positions matching TRBD2. The V segment lost 5 bases and the J segment 8 bases; nucleotides outside the gene matches: 12. The CDR3 is 16 amino acids. In germline, CDR1 is KGHSH, CDR2 LQKENI. As DNA, the CDR3 is TGTGCCAGCTCATCCCTAAGCGGGAGGGCAGGGGATGAGCAGTTCTTC. This codes for CASSSLSGRAGDEQFF.

The chain combines TRBV10-3 with TRBJ2-2; 10 bases agree with TRBD1. The trim removed 11 bases at V and 7 bases at J, leaving 13 bases unmatched. The CDR3 contains 15 residues. Germline assignment: CDR1 ENHRY and CDR2 SYGVKD. CDR3 protein: CASNDRGPGLGELFF. In nucleotides, the CDR3 is TGTGCCTCGAATGACAGGGGGCCCGGTCTCGGGGAGCTGTTTTTT.